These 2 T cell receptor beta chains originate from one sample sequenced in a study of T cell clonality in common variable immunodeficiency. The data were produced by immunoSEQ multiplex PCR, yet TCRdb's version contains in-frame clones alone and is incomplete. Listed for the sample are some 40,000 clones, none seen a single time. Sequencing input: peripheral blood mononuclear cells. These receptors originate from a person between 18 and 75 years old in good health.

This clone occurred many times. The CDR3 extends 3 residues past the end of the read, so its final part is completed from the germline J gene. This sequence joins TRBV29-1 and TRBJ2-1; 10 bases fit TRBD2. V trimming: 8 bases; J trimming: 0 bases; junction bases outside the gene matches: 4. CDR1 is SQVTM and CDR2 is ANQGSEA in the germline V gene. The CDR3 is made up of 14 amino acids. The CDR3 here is CSTLAGGSYNEQFF. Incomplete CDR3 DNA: TGCAGCACCTTAGCGGGGGGCTCCTACAATGAG.

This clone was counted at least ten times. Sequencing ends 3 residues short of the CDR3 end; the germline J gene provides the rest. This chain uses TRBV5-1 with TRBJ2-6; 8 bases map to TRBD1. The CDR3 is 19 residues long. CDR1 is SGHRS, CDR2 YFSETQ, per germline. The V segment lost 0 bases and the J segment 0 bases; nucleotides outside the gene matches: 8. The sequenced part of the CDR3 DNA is TGCGCCAGCAGCTTGGCGCCGACAGGGGCCACCTCTGGGGCCAACGTC. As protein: CASSLAPTGATSGANV. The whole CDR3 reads CASSLAPTGATSGANVLTF.